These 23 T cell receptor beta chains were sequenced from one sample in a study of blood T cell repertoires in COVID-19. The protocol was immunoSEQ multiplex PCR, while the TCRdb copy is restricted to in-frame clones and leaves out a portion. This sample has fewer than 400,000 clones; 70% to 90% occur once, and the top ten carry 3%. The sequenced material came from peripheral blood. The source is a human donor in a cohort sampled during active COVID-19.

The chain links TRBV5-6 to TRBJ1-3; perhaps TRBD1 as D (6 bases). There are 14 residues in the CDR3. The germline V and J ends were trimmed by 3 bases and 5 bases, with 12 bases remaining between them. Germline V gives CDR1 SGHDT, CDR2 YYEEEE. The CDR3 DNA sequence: TGTGCCAGCAGCTCCCAGGGGATCAGAAACACCATATATTTT. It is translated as CASSSQGIRNTIYF. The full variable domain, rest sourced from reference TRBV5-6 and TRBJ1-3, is DAGVTQSPTHLIKTRGQQVTLRCSPKSGHDTVSWYQQALGQGPQFIFQYYEEEERQRGNFPDRFSGHQFPNYSSELNVNALLLGDSALYLCASSSQGIRNTIYFGEGSWLTVV.

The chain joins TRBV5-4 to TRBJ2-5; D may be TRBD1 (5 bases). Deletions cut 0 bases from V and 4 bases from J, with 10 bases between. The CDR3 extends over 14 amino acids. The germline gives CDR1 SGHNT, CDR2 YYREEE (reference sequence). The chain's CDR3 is CASSLDSRAETQYF. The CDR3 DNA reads TGTGCCAGCAGCTTGGATAGCAGGGCAGAGACCCAGTACTTC.

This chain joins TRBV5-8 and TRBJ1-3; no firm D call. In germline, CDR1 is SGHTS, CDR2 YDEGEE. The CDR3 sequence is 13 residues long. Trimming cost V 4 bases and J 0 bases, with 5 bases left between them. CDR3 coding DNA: TGTGCCAGCAGCCAAGCCTCTGGAAACACCATATATTTT. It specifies CASSQASGNTIYF.

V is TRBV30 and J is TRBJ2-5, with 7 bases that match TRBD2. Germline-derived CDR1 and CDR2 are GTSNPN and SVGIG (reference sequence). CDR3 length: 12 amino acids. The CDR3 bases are TGTGCGGCGGGGGTATCGGGAGAGACCCAGTACTTC. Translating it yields CAAGVSGETQYF.

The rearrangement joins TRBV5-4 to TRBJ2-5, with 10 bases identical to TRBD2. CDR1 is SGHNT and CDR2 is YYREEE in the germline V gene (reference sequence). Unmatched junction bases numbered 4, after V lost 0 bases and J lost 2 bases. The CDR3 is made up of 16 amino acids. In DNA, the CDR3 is TGTGCCAGCAGCTTGGGACTAGCGGGCGAGCAAGAGACCCAGTACTTC. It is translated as CASSLGLAGEQETQYF. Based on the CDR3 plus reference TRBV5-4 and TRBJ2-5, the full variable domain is ETGVTQSPTHLIKTRGQQVTLRCSSQSGHNTVSWYQQALGQGPQFIFQYYREEENGRGNFPPRFSGLQFPNYSSELNVNALELDDSALYLCASSLGLAGEQETQYFGPGTRLLVL.

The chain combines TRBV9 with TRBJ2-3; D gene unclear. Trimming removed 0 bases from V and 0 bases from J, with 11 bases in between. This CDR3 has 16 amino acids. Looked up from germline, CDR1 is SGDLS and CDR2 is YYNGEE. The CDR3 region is CASSVGTTSSTDTQYF. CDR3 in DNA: TGTGCCAGCAGCGTAGGAACCACCAGTAGCACAGATACGCAGTATTTT.

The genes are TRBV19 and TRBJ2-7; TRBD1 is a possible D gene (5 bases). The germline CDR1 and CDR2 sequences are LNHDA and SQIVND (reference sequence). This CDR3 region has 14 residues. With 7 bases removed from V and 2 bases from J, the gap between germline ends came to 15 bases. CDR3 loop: CASTGRAHTYEQYF. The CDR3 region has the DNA TGTGCCAGTACTGGCAGGGCCCATACCTACGAGCAGTACTTC.

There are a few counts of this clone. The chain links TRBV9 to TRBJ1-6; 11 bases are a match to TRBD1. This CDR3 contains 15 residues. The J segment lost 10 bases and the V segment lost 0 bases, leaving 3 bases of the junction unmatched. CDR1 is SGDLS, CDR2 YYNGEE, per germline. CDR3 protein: CASSVDGQGASPLHF. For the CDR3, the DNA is TGTGCCAGCAGCGTAGACGGACAGGGGGCGTCACCCCTCCACTTT.

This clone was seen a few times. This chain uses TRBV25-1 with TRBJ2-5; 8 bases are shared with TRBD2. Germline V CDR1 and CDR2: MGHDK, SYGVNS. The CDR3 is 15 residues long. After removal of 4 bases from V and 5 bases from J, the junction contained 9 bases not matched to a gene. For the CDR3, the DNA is TGTGCCAGCAGTGCGAGCGGGAGCTCCGGGGAGACCCAGTACTTC. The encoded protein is CASSASGSSGETQYF.

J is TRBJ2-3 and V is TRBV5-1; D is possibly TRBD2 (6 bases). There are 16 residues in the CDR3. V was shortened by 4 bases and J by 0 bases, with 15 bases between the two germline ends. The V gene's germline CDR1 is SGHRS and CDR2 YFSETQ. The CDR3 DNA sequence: TGCGCCAGCAGCCCGGGCGGTAGCGGAAGCACAGATACGCAGTATTTT. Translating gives CASSPGGSGSTDTQYF. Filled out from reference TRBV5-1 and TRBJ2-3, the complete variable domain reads KAGVTQTPRYLIKTRGQQVTLSCSPISGHRSVSWYQQTPGQGLQFLFEYFSETQRNKGNFPGRFSGRQFSNSRSEMNVSTLELGDSALYLCASSPGGSGSTDTQYFGPGTRLTVL.

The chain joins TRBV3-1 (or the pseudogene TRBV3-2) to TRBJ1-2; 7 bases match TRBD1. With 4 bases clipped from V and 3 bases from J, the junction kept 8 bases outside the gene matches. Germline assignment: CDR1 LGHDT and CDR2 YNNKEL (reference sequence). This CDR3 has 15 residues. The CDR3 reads CASSPTDRDYYGYTF. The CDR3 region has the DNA TGTGCCAGCAGCCCCACCGACAGGGACTACTATGGCTACACCTTC.

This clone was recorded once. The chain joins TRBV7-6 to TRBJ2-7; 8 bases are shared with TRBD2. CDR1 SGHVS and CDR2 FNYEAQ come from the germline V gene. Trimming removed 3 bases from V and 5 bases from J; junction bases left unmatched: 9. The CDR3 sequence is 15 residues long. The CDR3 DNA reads TGTGCCAGCAGCTTCTTAGACGGGGGGGCCGACGAGCAGTACTTC. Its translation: CASSFLDGGADEQYF.

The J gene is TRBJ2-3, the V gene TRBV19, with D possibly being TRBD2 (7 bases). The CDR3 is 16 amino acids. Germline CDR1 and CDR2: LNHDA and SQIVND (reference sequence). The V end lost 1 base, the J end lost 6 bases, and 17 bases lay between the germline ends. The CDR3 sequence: CASSIVLAGALDTQYF. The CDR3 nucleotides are TGTGCCAGTAGTATAGTGCTGGCGGGGGCGTTGGATACGCAGTATTTT.

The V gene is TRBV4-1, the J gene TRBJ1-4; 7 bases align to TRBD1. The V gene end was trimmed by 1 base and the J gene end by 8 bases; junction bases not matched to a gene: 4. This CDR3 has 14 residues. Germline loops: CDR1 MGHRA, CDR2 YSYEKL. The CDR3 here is CASSQGQGEEKLFF. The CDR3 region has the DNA TGCGCCAGCAGCCAAGGACAGGGCGAGGAAAAACTGTTTTTT.

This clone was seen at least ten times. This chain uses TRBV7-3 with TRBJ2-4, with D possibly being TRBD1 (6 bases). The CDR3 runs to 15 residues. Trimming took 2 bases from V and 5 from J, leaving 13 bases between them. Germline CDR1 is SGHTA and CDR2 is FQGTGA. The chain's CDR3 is CASSLSAGVQNIQYF. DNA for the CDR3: TGTGCCAGCAGCTTATCAGCAGGGGTTCAAAACATTCAGTACTTC.

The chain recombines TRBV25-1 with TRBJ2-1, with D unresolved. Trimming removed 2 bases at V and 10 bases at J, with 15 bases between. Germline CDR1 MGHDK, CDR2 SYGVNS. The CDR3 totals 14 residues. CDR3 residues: CASSEVQTSREQFF. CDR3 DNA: TGTGCCAGCAGTGAAGTACAAACCTCCAGGGAGCAGTTCTTC.

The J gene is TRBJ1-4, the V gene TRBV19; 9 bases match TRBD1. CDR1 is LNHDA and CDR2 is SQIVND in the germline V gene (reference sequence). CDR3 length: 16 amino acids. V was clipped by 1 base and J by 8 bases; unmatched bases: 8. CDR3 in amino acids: CASSIVMGQGYEKLFF. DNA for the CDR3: TGTGCCAGTAGTATAGTGATGGGACAGGGTTACGAAAAACTGTTTTTT.

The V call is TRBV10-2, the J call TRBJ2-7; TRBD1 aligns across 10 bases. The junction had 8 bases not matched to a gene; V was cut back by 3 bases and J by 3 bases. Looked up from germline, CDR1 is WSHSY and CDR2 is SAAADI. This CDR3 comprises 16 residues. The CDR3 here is CASSDTRTGGLYEQYF. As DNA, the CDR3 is TGCGCCAGCAGTGATACAAGGACAGGGGGTCTCTACGAGCAGTACTTC.

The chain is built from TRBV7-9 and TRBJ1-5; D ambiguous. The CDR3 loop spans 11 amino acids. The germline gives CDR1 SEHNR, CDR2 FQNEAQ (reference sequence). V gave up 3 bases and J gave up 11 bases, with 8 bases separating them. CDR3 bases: TGTGCCAGCAGCTTCCCCTATACCCAGCATTTT. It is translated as CASSFPYTQHF.

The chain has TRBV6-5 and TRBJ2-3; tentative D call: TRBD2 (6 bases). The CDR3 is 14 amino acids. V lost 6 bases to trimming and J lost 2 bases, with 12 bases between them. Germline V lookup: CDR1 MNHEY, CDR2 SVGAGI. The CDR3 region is CASSAGRYTDTQYF. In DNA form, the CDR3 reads TGTGCCAGCAGCGCGGGGAGGTACACAGATACGCAGTATTTT.

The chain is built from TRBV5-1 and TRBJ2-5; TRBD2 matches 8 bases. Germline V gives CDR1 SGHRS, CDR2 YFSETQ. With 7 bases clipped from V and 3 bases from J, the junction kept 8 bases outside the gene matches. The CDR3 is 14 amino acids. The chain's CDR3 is CASGGSGNEETQYF. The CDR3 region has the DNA TGCGCCAGCGGCGGTAGCGGGAATGAAGAGACCCAGTACTTC. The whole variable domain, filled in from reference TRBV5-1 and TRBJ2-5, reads KAGVTQTPRYLIKTRGQQVTLSCSPISGHRSVSWYQQTPGQGLQFLFEYFSETQRNKGNFPGRFSGRQFSNSRSEMNVSTLELGDSALYLCASGGSGNEETQYFGPGTRLLVL.

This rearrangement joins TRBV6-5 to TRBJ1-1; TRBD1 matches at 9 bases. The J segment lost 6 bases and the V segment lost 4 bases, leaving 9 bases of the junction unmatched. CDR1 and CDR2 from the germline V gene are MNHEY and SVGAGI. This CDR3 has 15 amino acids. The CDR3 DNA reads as TGTGCCAGCAGTTTCCCGGGACAGGGTCGGGCTGAAGCTTTCTTT. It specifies CASSFPGQGRAEAFF.

The CDR3 reads CASTFGHRQGIARETQYF. CDR3 nucleotides: TGCGCCAGCACCTTCGGTCATCGACAGGGAATTGCCCGAGAGACCCAGTACTTC. The chain is built from TRBV4-1 and TRBJ2-5; 7 bases line up with TRBD1. J gave up 4 bases and V 7 bases, and 21 bases lay outside the gene matches. The CDR3 has 18 residues. The germline V gene has CDR1 MGHRA and CDR2 YSYEKL.